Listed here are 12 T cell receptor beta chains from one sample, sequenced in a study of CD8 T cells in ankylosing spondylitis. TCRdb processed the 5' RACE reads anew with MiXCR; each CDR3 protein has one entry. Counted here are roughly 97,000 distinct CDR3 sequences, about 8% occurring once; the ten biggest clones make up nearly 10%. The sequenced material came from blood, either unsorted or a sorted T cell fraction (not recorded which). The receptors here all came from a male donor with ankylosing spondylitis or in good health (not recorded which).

CDR3 bases: TGCAGTGCTGGACAGGGAGGCACAGATACGCAGTATTTT. Amino acid sequence: CSAGQGGTDTQYF. V is TRBV20-1 and J is TRBJ2-3; 8 nucleotides match TRBD1. In germline, CDR1 is DFQATT, CDR2 SNEGSKA (reference sequence). V gave up 5 bases and J gave up 1 base; unmatched junction bases: 2. The CDR3 is 13 residues long.

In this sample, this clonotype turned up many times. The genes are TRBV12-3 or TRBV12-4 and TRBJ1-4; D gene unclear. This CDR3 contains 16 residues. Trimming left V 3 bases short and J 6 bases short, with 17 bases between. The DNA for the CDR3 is TGTGCCAGCAGTTTCAGCAGCACGCAACACTATGAAAAACTGTTTTTT. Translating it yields CASSFSSTQHYEKLFF.

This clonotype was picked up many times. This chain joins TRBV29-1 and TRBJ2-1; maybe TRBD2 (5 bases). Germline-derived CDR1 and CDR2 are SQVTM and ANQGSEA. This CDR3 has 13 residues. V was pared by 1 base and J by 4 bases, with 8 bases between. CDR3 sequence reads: CSVEGTAYNEQFF. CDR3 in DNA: TGCAGCGTTGAAGGGACTGCTTACAATGAGCAGTTCTTC.

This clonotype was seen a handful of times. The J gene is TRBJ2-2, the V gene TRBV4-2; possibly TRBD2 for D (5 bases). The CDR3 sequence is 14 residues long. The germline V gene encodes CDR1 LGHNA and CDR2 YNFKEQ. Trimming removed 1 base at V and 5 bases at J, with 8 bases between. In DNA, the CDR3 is TGTGCCAGCAGCCAAGCGTCGGGGACCGGGGAGCTGTTTTTT. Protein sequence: CASSQASGTGELFF.

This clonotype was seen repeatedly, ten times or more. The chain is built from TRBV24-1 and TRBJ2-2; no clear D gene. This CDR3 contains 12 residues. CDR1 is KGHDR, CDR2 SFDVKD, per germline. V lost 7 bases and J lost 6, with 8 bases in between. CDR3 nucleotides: TGTGCCACCAGGTCCTGGGCCGGGGAGCTGTTTTTT. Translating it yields CATRSWAGELFF.

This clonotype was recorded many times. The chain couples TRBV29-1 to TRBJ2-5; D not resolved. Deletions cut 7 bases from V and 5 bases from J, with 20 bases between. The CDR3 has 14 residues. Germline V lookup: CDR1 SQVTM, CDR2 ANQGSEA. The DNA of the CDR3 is TGCAGCGCATCCCGCGAACCCATGGGGGAGACCCAGTACTTC. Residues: CSASREPMGETQYF.

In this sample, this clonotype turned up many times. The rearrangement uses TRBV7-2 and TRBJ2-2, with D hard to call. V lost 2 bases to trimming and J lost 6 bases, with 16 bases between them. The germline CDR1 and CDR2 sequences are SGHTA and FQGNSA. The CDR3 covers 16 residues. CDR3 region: CASSLRARPLSGELFF. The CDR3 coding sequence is TGTGCCAGCAGCTTAAGGGCCCGACCTCTGTCCGGGGAGCTGTTTTTT. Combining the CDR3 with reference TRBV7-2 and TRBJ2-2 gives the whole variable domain GAGVSQSPSNKVTEKGKDVELRCDPISGHTALYWYRQSLGQGLEFLIYFQGNSAPDKSGLPSDRFSAERTGGSVSTLTIQRTQQEDSAVYLCASSLRARPLSGELFFGEGSRLTVL.

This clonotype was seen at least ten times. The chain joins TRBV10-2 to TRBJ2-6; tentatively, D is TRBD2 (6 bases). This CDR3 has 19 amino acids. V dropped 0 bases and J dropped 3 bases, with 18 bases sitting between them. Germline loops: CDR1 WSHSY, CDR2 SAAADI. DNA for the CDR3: TGCGCCAGCAGTGAGTCGAAAGTGGCCCTAGCGTTTGGGGCCAACGTCCTGACTTTC. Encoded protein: CASSESKVALAFGANVLTF.

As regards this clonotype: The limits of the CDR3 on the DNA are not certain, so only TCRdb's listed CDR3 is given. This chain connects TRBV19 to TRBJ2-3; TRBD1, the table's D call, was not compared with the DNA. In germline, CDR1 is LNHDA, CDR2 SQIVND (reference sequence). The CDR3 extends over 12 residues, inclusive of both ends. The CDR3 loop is CASTSGLDTQYF.

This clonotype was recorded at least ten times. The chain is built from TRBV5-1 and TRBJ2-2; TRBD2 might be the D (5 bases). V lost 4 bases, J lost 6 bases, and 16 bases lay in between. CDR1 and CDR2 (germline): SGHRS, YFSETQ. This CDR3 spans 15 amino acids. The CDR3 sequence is CASSPSGIRAGELFF. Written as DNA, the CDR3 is TGCGCCAGCAGCCCATCCGGGATTCGGGCCGGGGAGCTGTTTTTT.

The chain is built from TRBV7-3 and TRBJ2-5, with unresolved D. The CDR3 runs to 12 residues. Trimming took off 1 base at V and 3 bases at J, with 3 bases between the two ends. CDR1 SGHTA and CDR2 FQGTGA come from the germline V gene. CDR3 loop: CASSLKEETQYF. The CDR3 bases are TGTGCCAGCAGCTTAAAGGAAGAGACCCAGTACTTC.

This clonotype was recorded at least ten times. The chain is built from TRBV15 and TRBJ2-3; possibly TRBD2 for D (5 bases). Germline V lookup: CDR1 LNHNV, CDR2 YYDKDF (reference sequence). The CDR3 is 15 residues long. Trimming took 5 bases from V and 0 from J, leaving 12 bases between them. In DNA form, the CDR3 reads TGTGCCACCAGCCTCGGGGTAGCTAGCACAGATACGCAGTATTTT. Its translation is CATSLGVASTDTQYF.